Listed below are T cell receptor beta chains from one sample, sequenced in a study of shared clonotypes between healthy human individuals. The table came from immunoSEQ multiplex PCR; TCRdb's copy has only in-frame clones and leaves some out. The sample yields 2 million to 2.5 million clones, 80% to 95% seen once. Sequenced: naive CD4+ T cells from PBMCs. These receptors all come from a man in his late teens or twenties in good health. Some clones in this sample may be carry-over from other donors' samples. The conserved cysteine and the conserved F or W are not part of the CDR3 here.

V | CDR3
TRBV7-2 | ASSPQGRFRAGGYNEQF
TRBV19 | ASSTPGERKEPQH
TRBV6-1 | ASSISDLGGSY
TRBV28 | ASRTGTGGEKLF
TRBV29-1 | SVEVLAGVGEQF
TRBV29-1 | SGGGQLYGYT
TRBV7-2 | ASSFRRETNCEQY
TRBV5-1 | ASSSGQTYEQY
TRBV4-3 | ASSQETGRNTEAF
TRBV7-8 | ASSLEVQGLNYGYT
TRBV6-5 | ASSSAQGYEQY
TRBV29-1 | SAGGLSPTMNTEAF
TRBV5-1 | ASSLVQSSYNEQF
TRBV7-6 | ASSTSSYEQY